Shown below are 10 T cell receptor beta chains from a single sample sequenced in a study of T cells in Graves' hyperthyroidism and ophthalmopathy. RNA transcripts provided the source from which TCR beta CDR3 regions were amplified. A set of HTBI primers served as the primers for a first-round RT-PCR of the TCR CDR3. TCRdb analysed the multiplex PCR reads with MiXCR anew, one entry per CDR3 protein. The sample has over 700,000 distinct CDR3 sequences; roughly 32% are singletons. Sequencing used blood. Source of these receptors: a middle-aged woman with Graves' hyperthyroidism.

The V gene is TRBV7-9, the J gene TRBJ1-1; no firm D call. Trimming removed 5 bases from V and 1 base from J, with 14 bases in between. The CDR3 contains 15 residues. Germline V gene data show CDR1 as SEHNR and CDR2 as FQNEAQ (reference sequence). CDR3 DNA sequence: TGTGCCAGCAGCCTACCCGGGCAGAAGAACACTGAAGCTTTCTTT. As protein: CASSLPGQKNTEAFF.

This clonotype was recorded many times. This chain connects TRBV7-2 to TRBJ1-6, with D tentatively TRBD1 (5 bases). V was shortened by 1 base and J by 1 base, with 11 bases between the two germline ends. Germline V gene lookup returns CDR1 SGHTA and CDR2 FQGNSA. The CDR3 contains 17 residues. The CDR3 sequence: CASSLEAGDSYNSPLHF. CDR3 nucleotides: TGTGCCAGCAGCTTAGAGGCGGGGGATTCCTATAATTCACCCCTCCACTTT.

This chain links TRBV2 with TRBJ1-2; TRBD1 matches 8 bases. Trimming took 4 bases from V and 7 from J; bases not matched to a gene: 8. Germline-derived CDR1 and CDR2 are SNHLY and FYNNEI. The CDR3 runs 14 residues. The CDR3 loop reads CASSGQGLGFGYTF. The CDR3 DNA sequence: TGTGCCAGCAGTGGACAGGGGCTTGGGTTTGGCTACACCTTC.

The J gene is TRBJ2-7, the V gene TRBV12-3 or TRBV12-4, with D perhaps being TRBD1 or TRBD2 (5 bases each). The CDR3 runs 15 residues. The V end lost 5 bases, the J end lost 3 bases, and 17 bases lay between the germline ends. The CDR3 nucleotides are TGTGCCAGCAGTATCCGAGGGGACCCCGTCTACGAGCAGTACTTC. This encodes CASSIRGDPVYEQYF.

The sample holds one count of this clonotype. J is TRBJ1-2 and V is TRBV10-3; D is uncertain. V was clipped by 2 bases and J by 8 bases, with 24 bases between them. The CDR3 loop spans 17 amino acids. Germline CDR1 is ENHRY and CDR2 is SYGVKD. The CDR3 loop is CAISEMTVSGRPGGYTF. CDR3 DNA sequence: TGTGCCATCAGTGAGATGACGGTCTCGGGCAGACCTGGAGGCTACACCTTC.

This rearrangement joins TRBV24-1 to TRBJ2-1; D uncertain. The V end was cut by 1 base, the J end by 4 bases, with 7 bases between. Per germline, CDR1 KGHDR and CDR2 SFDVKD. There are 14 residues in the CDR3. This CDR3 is CATSDFRSYNEQFF. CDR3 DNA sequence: TGTGCCACCAGTGATTTTCGCAGTTACAATGAGCAGTTCTTC.

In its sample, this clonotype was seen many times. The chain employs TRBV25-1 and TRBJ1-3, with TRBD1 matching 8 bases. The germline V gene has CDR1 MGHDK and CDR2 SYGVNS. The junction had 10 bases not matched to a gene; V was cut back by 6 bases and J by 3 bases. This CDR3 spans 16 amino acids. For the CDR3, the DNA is TGTGCCAGCAGCGGGACAGGCCGGGGGGGTGGAAACACCATATATTTT. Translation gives CASSGTGRGGGNTIYF.

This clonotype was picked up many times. The CDR3 DNA reads as TGCAGTGCGACCGACCAGGCCATAGGGGGCTACGAGCAGTACTTC. Translation: CSATDQAIGGYEQYF. The chain joins TRBV20-1 to TRBJ2-7; TRBD1 might be the D (6 bases). Germline V gene sequence: CDR1 DFQATT, CDR2 SNEGSKA (reference sequence). V lost 6 bases and J 3 bases, leaving 21 bases between the germline ends. The CDR3 sequence is 15 residues long.

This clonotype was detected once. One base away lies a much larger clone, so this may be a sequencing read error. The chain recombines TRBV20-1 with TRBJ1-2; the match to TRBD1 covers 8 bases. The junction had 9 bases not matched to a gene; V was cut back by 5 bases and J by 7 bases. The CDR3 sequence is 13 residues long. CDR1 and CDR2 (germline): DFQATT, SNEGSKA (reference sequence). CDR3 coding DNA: TGCAGTGCTTCCAGGGGGCTTGACTGTGGCTACACCTTC. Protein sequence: CSASRGLDCGYTF.

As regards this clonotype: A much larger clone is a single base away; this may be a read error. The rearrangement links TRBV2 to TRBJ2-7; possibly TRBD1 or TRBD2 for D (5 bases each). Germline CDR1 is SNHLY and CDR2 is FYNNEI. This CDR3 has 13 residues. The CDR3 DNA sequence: TGTGCCAGCACAGAGGGGCAGATCTACAAGCAGTACTTC. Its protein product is CASTEGQIYKQYF.